The next 18 T cell receptor beta chains were all read from a single sample in a study of breast tumors, draining lymph nodes, adjacent tissues. TCRdb re-analysed the multiplex PCR reads in MiXCR, keeping a single row per CDR3 protein. The profile covers some 100,000 distinct CDR3 sequences, with roughly 20% appearing a single time and roughly 1.3% taken by the ten largest. Breast cancer patients provided tissue from their axillary draining lymph nodes. Material for sequencing was axillary lymph node tissue. These receptors were obtained from a female donor with breast cancer. Some clones in this sample may be carry-over from other donors' samples.

This chain uses TRBV5-8 with TRBJ1-4, with D possibly TRBD1 on 5 matching bases. CDR3 length: 15 amino acids. In germline, CDR1 is SGHTS, CDR2 YDEGEE. Trimming took 5 bases from V and 0 from J, leaving 11 bases between them. CDR3 sequence (DNA): TGTGCCAGCAGGTCCCAGGGTACAACTAATGAAAAACTGTTTTTT. This sequence encodes CASRSQGTTNEKLFF. The whole variable domain, filled in from reference TRBV5-8 and TRBJ1-4, reads EAGVTQSPTHLIKTRGQQATLRCSPISGHTSVYWYQQALGLGLQFLLWYDEGEERNRGNFPPRFSGRQFPNYSSELNVNALELEDSALYLCASRSQGTTNEKLFFGSGTQLSVL.

This clonotype was observed many times. V usage is TRBV5-5 and J usage is TRBJ2-7; D gene uncertain. The CDR3 is 12 residues long. The germline gives CDR1 SGHKS, CDR2 YYEKEE (reference sequence). Deletions cut 2 bases from V and 3 bases from J, with 6 bases between. The CDR3 bases are TGTGCCAGCAGCTTTTGGGACTACGAGCAGTACTTC. Encoded protein: CASSFWDYEQYF.

The table lists this clonotype with many counts. The V call is TRBV12-5, the J call TRBJ1-2; D call uncertain. The CDR3 extends over 13 amino acids. CDR1 is LGHNT and CDR2 is FRNRAP in the germline V gene. Trimming cost V 1 base and J 6 bases, with 9 bases left between them. This CDR3 reads CASGLERADGYTF. The CDR3 DNA sequence: TGTGCTAGTGGTTTGGAAAGGGCGGATGGCTACACCTTC. Full variable domain (rest looked up from reference TRBV12-5 and TRBJ1-2): DARVTQTPRHKVTEMGQEVTMRCQPILGHNTVFWYRQTMMQGLELLAYFRNRAPLDDSGMPKDRFSAEMPDATLATLKIQPSEPRDSAVYFCASGLERADGYTFGSGTRLTVV.

Ten or more counts support this clonotype. V is TRBV5-1 and J is TRBJ2-7; tentative D call: TRBD1 (5 bases). The V end was cut by 1 base, the J end by 6 bases, with 20 bases between. Germline V lookup: CDR1 SGHRS, CDR2 YFSETQ. The CDR3 runs 16 residues. The CDR3 DNA reads as TGCGCCAGCAGCTTGAGGTCGGTAGGGGCAGGTCGCGAGCAGTACTTC. This translates into CASSLRSVGAGREQYF.

V is TRBV30 and J is TRBJ2-1, with D maybe TRBD2 (5 bases). Germline V gene sequence: CDR1 GTSNPN, CDR2 SVGIG (reference sequence). The CDR3 runs 12 residues. V lost 2 bases and J 9 bases, leaving 11 bases between the germline ends. In nucleotides, the CDR3 is TGTGCCTGGAGTAAACTAAGCGGTGAGCAGTTCTTC. It specifies CAWSKLSGEQFF.

Comment on this clonotype: This may stem from a read error, because a much larger clone lies one nucleotide away. This chain connects TRBV29-1 to TRBJ1-4, with TRBD1 matching over 10 bases. The CDR3 is 13 residues long. The germline V gene has CDR1 SQVTM and CDR2 ANQGSEA. CDR3: CSVYWTGGEKLVF. CDR3 in DNA: TGCAGCGTTTATTGGACAGGGGGTGAAAAACTGGTTTTT.

V gene TRBV19 combines with J gene TRBJ2-2, with D perhaps TRBD2 (5 bases). This CDR3 region has 14 residues. Trimming cost V 6 bases and J 6 bases, with 14 bases left between them. CDR1 is LNHDA and CDR2 is SQIVND in the germline V gene (reference sequence). Here the CDR3 reads CASRTQHGAGELFF. CDR3 DNA: TGTGCCAGTAGAACCCAGCACGGGGCCGGGGAGCTGTTTTTT.

This chain links TRBV28 with TRBJ1-2; D is ambiguous. Trimming left V 6 bases short and J 8 bases short, with 13 bases between. The V gene's germline CDR1 is MDHEN and CDR2 SYDVKM. CDR3 length: 12 residues. The DNA of the CDR3 is TGTGCCAGCAGCCTTATAGGAAGAGGCTACACCTTC. Protein product: CASSLIGRGYTF.

This clonotype is deemed medium-sized (0.01 to 0.1%). V gene TRBV20-1 combines with J gene TRBJ1-2, with 9 bases matching TRBD1. The V and J ends lost 6 bases and 4 bases, in that order; junction bases with no gene match: 9. The CDR3 has 14 amino acids. Germline V CDR1 and CDR2: DFQATT, SNEGSKA (reference sequence). As DNA, the CDR3 is TGCAGTGCAGCCACCGGGACAGGGCTCTATGGCTACACCTTC. Encoded protein: CSAATGTGLYGYTF.

This clonotype was picked up many times. The chain is built from TRBV2 and TRBJ2-4, with unresolved D. Between the trimmed V and J ends, which lost 4 bases and 8 bases, there was a span of 15 bases. In germline, CDR1 is SNHLY, CDR2 FYNNEI. This CDR3 has 14 residues. The CDR3 loop is CASSALSSADIQYF. In DNA, the CDR3 is TGTGCCAGCAGTGCCCTAAGCTCGGCAGACATTCAGTACTTC.

With regard to this clonotype: Since a much larger clone is just one base distant, this may be a read error. The chain joins TRBV12-3 or TRBV12-4 to TRBJ1-2, with a weak D call TRBD1 (5 bases). There are 12 residues in the CDR3. V was shortened by 8 bases and J by 10 bases, with 17 bases between the two germline ends. CDR3 nucleotide sequence: TGTGCCAGCGGTCCCGGGGGGACCTCCTACACCTTC. It encodes CASGPGGTSYTF.

The rearrangement uses TRBV28 and TRBJ1-5; TRBD1 matches at 8 bases. In germline, CDR1 is MDHEN, CDR2 SYDVKM. This CDR3 is 15 amino acids long. The V gene end was trimmed by 4 bases and the J gene end by 7 bases; junction bases not matched to a gene: 9. CDR3 nucleotides: TGTGCCAGCAGTTCCCCAGGGGGCGCAAGGCAGCCCCAGCATTTT. Its protein product is CASSSPGGARQPQHF. Using reference TRBV28 and TRBJ1-5 for the parts outside the CDR3, the full variable domain is DVKVTQSSRYLVKRTGEKVFLECVQDMDHENMFWYRQDPGLGLRLIYFSYDVKMKEKGDIPEGYSVSREKKERFSLILESASTNQTSMYLCASSSPGGARQPQHFGDGTRLSIL.

Ten or more counts support this clonotype. The genes are TRBV4-2 and TRBJ1-2; D is undetermined. This CDR3 is built from 13 residues. Trimming took off 0 bases at V and 8 bases at J, with 10 bases between the two ends. Per the germline V gene, CDR1 is LGHNA and CDR2 is YNFKEQ. CDR3 protein: CASSQDPERGYTF. Written as DNA, the CDR3 is TGTGCCAGCAGCCAAGATCCGGAACGGGGCTACACCTTC.

In this sample, this clonotype turned up a few times. The chain couples TRBV27 to TRBJ1-4; D is undetermined. The CDR3 is made up of 15 amino acids. In germline, CDR1 is MNHEY, CDR2 SMNVEV (reference sequence). Trimming stripped 5 bases from V and 3 bases from J, with 13 bases between. CDR3 region: CASSPLQRANEKLFF. In nucleotides, the CDR3 is TGTGCCAGCAGTCCGCTCCAAAGAGCTAATGAAAAACTGTTTTTT.

The chain has TRBV11-2 and TRBJ2-1, with TRBD2 matching 11 bases. CDR1 and CDR2 from the germline V gene are SGHAT and FQNNGV. The ends lost 0 bases at V and 3 bases at J; junction bases unmatched: 7. The CDR3 has 18 amino acids. Written as DNA, the CDR3 is TGTGCCAGCAGCTTAGAGTTCCGGACTAGCGGGCTCTACAATGAGCAGTTCTTC. This sequence encodes CASSLEFRTSGLYNEQFF.

This clonotype was observed at least ten times. The chain recombines TRBV14 with TRBJ1-6, with a tentative D call TRBD1 (5 bases). Germline values: CDR1 SGHDN, CDR2 FVKESK. The CDR3 has 11 amino acids. The germline V and J ends were trimmed by 4 bases and 12 bases, with 7 bases remaining between them. CDR3 amino acids: CASSLRGPLHF. In nucleotides, the CDR3 is TGTGCCAGCAGCCTTAGGGGACCCCTCCACTTT.

This clonotype was counted at least ten times. The chain is built from TRBV11-2 and TRBJ2-1, with 12 bases lining up with TRBD2. In germline, CDR1 is SGHAT, CDR2 FQNNGV. The J segment lost 3 bases and the V segment lost 6 bases, leaving 6 bases of the junction unmatched. This CDR3 has 16 amino acids. The CDR3 DNA reads TGTGCCAGCAGTTATCTAGCGGGAGGGAGCTACAATGAGCAGTTCTTC. Protein: CASSYLAGGSYNEQFF.

There are many counts of this clonotype. The V and J genes are TRBV5-1 and TRBJ1-2; TRBD1 aligns across 8 bases. The CDR3 loop spans 14 amino acids. The ends lost 4 bases at V and 8 bases at J; junction bases unmatched: 10. Germline loops: CDR1 SGHRS, CDR2 YFSETQ. CDR3 coding DNA: TGCGCCAGCAGCCCCTCGAGGACAGGGTCCGGCTACACCTTC. Its protein product is CASSPSRTGSGYTF.